This entry lists 20 T cell receptor beta chains sequenced from one sample in a study of cytomegalovirus exposure and HLA in healthy donors. The PCR ran on 60 Vbeta and 13 Jbeta primers. Method: immunoSEQ multiplex PCR; TCRdb's copy keeps in-frame clones and lacks some. The sample records around 130,000 clones, roughly 84% being singletons. Sequenced: PBMCs. The receptors were gathered from a woman younger than 30 in good health and CMV-seropositive.

The V gene is TRBV29-1, the J gene TRBJ1-1, with D possibly matching TRBD1 (6 bases). V lost 0 bases and J lost 1, with 9 bases in between. CDR3 length: 14 amino acids. CDR1 and CDR2 (germline): SQVTM, ANQGSEA. The DNA for the CDR3 is TGCAGCGTTGAAGAGAGGGGGGGGAACACTGAAGCTTTCTTT. Translating it yields CSVEERGGNTEAFF.

This clone was detected a few times. The rearrangement joins TRBV28 to TRBJ2-1; D is ambiguous. The CDR3 sequence is 12 residues long. V was trimmed by 2 bases and J by 7 bases, leaving 6 bases between them. Germline V gene lookup returns CDR1 MDHEN and CDR2 SYDVKM. CDR3 protein: CASSLPLNEQFF. Here the CDR3 DNA reads TGTGCCAGCAGTTTACCCCTAAATGAGCAGTTCTTC.

This clone appeared once. The CDR3 region has the DNA TGTGCCAGCAGCGGCAGGGGGTTCGGCTACACCTTC. Translated: CASSGRGFGYTF. This rearrangement joins TRBV9 to TRBJ1-2, with 7 bases identical to TRBD1. Germline assignment: CDR1 SGDLS and CDR2 YYNGEE. CDR3 size: 12 residues. Trimming took 3 bases from V and 8 from J; bases not matched to a gene: 4.

The chain recombines TRBV13 with TRBJ2-3; D possibly corresponds to TRBD2 (5 bases). The V and J ends lost 5 bases and 2 bases respectively, with 17 bases between them. This CDR3 region has 16 residues. Per germline, CDR1 PRHDT and CDR2 FYEKMQ (reference sequence). The CDR3 reads CASSPGSGKPTDTQYF. CDR3 nucleotide sequence: TGTGCCAGCAGCCCAGGTTCCGGGAAACCCACAGATACGCAGTATTTT.

This clone has just a few counts. At the DNA level, this CDR3 is encoded by other sequences in the same sample as well. The rearrangement joins TRBV5-1 to TRBJ2-7, with TRBD1 matching 9 bases. The CDR3 contains 13 residues. Germline V gives CDR1 SGHRS, CDR2 YFSETQ. V was pared by 0 bases and J by 7 bases, with 2 bases of the junction left unmatched. The CDR3 spells CASSLGQGGEQYF. Here the CDR3 DNA reads TGCGCCAGCAGCTTGGGACAGGGGGGAGAGCAGTACTTC.

V usage is TRBV15 and J usage is TRBJ1-1; the match to TRBD1 covers 12 bases. CDR3 length: 15 amino acids. V shed 5 bases and J 7 bases; nucleotides not matched to a gene: 8. CDR1 LNHNV and CDR2 YYDKDF come from the germline V gene (reference sequence). The CDR3 coding sequence is TGTGCCACCAGCCGGGCGGGGACAGGGGGCTTTGAAGCTTTCTTT. Encoded protein: CATSRAGTGGFEAFF. The whole variable domain, filled in from reference TRBV15 and TRBJ1-1, reads DAMVIQNPRYQVTQFGKPVTLSCSQTLNHNVMYWYQQKSSQAPKLLFHYYDKDFNNEADTPDNFQSRRPNTSFCFLDIRSPGLGDTAMYLCATSRAGTGGFEAFFGQGTRLTVV.

This chain uses TRBV28 with TRBJ1-4; 9 bases fit TRBD1. V dropped 4 bases and J dropped 7; count of bases not matched to a gene: 7. The CDR3 contains 15 residues. From germline, CDR1 is MDHEN and CDR2 SYDVKM. CDR3 amino acids: CASSSADRGGEKLFF. CDR3 sequence (DNA): TGTGCCAGCAGTTCCGCCGACAGGGGGGGTGAAAAACTGTTTTTT.

This sequence joins TRBV18 and TRBJ1-2; the D gene is possibly TRBD1 (6 bases). This CDR3 is built from 15 residues. V was cut by 3 bases and J by 8 bases, with 19 bases left in between. Germline-derived CDR1 and CDR2 are KGHSH and LQKENI. The CDR3 spells CASSPMSGETGGYTF. As DNA, the CDR3 is TGTGCCAGCTCACCGATGTCAGGGGAAACGGGCGGCTACACCTTC.

The chain joins TRBV7-9 to TRBJ2-7; a possible D gene is TRBD2 (5 bases). This CDR3 region has 15 residues. Trimming left V 5 bases short and J 6 bases short, with 20 bases between. Germline CDR1 SEHNR, CDR2 FQNEAQ (reference sequence). Here the CDR3 DNA reads TGTGCCAGCAGCCCCATCGGCGTTCCAAGCGGCGAGCAGTACTTC. Protein: CASSPIGVPSGEQYF.

The J gene is TRBJ2-1, the V gene TRBV6-4, with D hard to call. Germline lookup yields CDR1 MRHNA and CDR2 SNTAGT. V dropped 1 base and J dropped 5 bases, with 6 bases sitting between them. The CDR3 sequence is 13 residues long. CDR3 protein: CASSDLPNNEQFF. DNA of the CDR3: TGTGCCAGCAGTGACTTGCCTAACAATGAGCAGTTCTTC.

The rearrangement links TRBV18 to TRBJ2-5; perhaps TRBD1 as D (5 bases). Germline V lookup: CDR1 KGHSH, CDR2 LQKENI. This CDR3 region has 14 residues. With 3 bases removed from V and 3 bases from J, the gap between germline ends came to 11 bases. The CDR3 coding sequence is TGTGCCAGCTCACCCGGAGTCAGGGAAGAGACCCAGTACTTC. This encodes CASSPGVREETQYF. Together with reference TRBV18 and TRBJ2-5, the CDR3 gives the full variable domain: NAGVMQNPRHLVRRRGQEARLRCSPMKGHSHVYWYRQLPEEGLKFMVYLQKENIIDESGMPKERFSAEFPKEGPSILRIQQVVRGDSAAYFCASSPGVREETQYFGPGTRLLVL.

The V call is TRBV19, the J call TRBJ1-6; no definite D call. Deletions cut 4 bases from V and 7 bases from J, with 8 bases between. CDR3 size: 13 residues. CDR1 is LNHDA, CDR2 SQIVND, per germline (reference sequence). Written as DNA, the CDR3 is TGTGCCAGTAGTACCGCCCTAAATTCACCCCTCCACTTT. Translated, it gives CASSTALNSPLHF. Variable domain in full (rest from reference TRBV19 and TRBJ1-6): DGGITQSPKYLFRKEGQNVTLSCEQNLNHDAMYWYRQDPGQGLRLIYYSQIVNDFQKGDIAEGYSVSREKKESFPLTVTSAQKNPTAFYLCASSTALNSPLHFGNGTRLTVT.

This clone was seen more than once but under ten times. The chain combines TRBV27 with TRBJ2-3, with a tentative D call TRBD1 (5 bases). Between the trimmed V and J ends, which lost 3 bases and 1 base, there was a span of 14 bases. CDR1 is MNHEY and CDR2 is SMNVEV in the germline V gene (reference sequence). The CDR3 spans 16 residues. In nucleotides, the CDR3 is TGTGCCAGCAGTTTTACAGGAGTAAGTGGCACAGATACGCAGTATTTT. As protein: CASSFTGVSGTDTQYF.

The genes are TRBV2 and TRBJ2-5; weak D call: TRBD1 (6 bases). The V gene's germline CDR1 is SNHLY and CDR2 FYNNEI. V dropped 7 bases and J dropped 4 bases, with 13 bases sitting between them. The CDR3 runs 13 residues. CDR3 bases: TGTGCCAGCATCAGGGGAAACGGAGAGACCCAGTACTTC. Translated, it gives CASIRGNGETQYF.

The chain links TRBV9 to TRBJ2-7; no reliable D call. The CDR3 runs to 13 residues. V lost 0 bases to trimming and J lost 2 bases, with 6 bases between them. Germline V gives CDR1 SGDLS, CDR2 YYNGEE. The DNA for the CDR3 is TGTGCCAGCAGCGTAGGGCTCGCCTACGAGCAGTACTTC. Its protein product is CASSVGLAYEQYF.

This rearrangement joins TRBV4-1 to TRBJ2-2; D unclear. The length of the CDR3 is 11 residues. Trimming shortened V by 2 bases and J by 7 bases, and 2 bases separated the two germline ends. Germline CDR1 MGHRA, CDR2 YSYEKL. CDR3 in amino acids: CASSQLGELFF. The CDR3, as DNA: TGCGCCAGCAGCCAACTCGGGGAGCTGTTTTTT.

The chain links TRBV9 to TRBJ2-1, with 7 bases matching TRBD2. Germline V gives CDR1 SGDLS, CDR2 YYNGEE. J was trimmed by 4 bases and V by 1 base; bases with no gene match: 5. This CDR3 spans 15 amino acids. The CDR3 is CASSVTSGTYNEQFF. The CDR3 coding sequence is TGTGCCAGCAGCGTAACAAGCGGGACTTACAATGAGCAGTTCTTC.

The J gene is TRBJ1-1, the V gene TRBV11-2, with D tentatively TRBD1 (6 bases). Germline CDR1 SGHAT, CDR2 FQNNGV. This CDR3 comprises 14 residues. Trimming shortened V by 5 bases and J by 2 bases, and 12 bases separated the two germline ends. CDR3 protein: CASSLGHSNTEAFF. The CDR3 DNA reads as TGTGCCAGCAGCCTGGGACATTCCAACACTGAAGCTTTCTTT.

The chain couples TRBV7-9 to TRBJ1-5; D is undetermined. CDR1 is SEHNR, CDR2 FQNEAQ, per germline (reference sequence). Trimming removed 3 bases at V and 2 bases at J, with 17 bases between. CDR3 length: 17 amino acids. CDR3 residues: CASSFRHPFGRNQPQHF. CDR3 nucleotides: TGTGCCAGCAGCTTTAGGCACCCATTTGGGCGCAATCAGCCCCAGCATTTT.

This clone has a single count. The chain is built from TRBV27 and TRBJ2-1; 14 bases are a match to TRBD2. The germline V gene encodes CDR1 MNHEY and CDR2 SMNVEV (reference sequence). Trimming removed 5 bases from V and 10 bases from J; junction bases left unmatched: 10. CDR3 length: 16 residues. CDR3 sequence reads: CASSLLTSGGGVEQFF. The CDR3 bases are TGTGCCAGCAGTCTCCTGACTAGCGGGGGGGGAGTCGAGCAGTTCTTC.